Shown below are 27 T cell receptor beta chains from a single sample sequenced in a study of T cell repertoires in cytomegalovirus infection. These TCRs' antigens remain unknown. TCRdb ran MiXCR on the reads and lists one entry per CDR3 protein. The sample contains some 320,000 distinct CDR3 sequences, about 27% of which appear only once. This specimen was cultured PBMCs, taken from culture after CMV antigen stimulation. These receptors originate from a human donor in good health (CMV status not recorded). Some clones in this sample may be carry-over from other donors' samples.

The chain combines TRBV7-2 with TRBJ2-7; 9 nucleotides agree with TRBD2. CDR3 size: 17 residues. CDR1 is SGHTA, CDR2 FQGNSA, per germline. V trimming: 5 bases; J trimming: 6 bases; junction bases outside the gene matches: 17. The CDR3 loop is CASSPTSGAGGSGEQYF. CDR3 nucleotides: TGTGCCAGCAGCCCAACGTCGGGAGCGGGGGGTTCGGGCGAGCAGTACTTC.

V is TRBV4-2 and J is TRBJ2-7, with no clear D. CDR1 is LGHNA, CDR2 YNFKEQ, per germline. This CDR3 comprises 13 residues. V was trimmed by 0 bases and J by 2 bases, leaving 5 bases between them. The CDR3: CASSQESAYEQYF. CDR3 sequence (DNA): TGTGCCAGCAGCCAAGAAAGCGCCTACGAGCAGTACTTC.

This sequence joins TRBV4-1 and TRBJ2-5; either TRBD1 or TRBD2 may fit D (5 bases each). Germline-derived CDR1 and CDR2 are MGHRA and YSYEKL. This CDR3 spans 14 amino acids. Trimming left V 4 bases short and J 10 bases short, with 19 bases between. CDR3 amino acids: CASSLPGTAGGQYF. The CDR3 coding sequence is TGCGCCAGCAGCCTCCCCGGGACCGCAGGTGGCCAGTACTTC.

This clonotype has more than one count but fewer than ten. This chain links TRBV6-5 with TRBJ2-6; D is undetermined. This CDR3 has 16 residues. Germline lookup yields CDR1 MNHEY and CDR2 SVGAGI. Between the trimmed V and J ends, which lost 5 bases and 0 bases, there was a span of 11 bases. DNA of the CDR3: TGTGCCAGCAGTGACTTACAGTACTCTGGGGCCAACGTCCTGACTTTC. Protein: CASSDLQYSGANVLTF.

The chain has TRBV20-1 and TRBJ2-7; 10 bases are shared with TRBD2. V lost 6 bases, J lost 0 bases, and 5 bases stayed unmatched. The CDR3 consists of 14 residues. Germline V gene sequence: CDR1 DFQATT, CDR2 SNEGSKA (reference sequence). The CDR3 region has the DNA TGCAGTGCCAGTCCTAGCGGGAGCTCCTACGAGCAGTACTTC. Protein sequence: CSASPSGSSYEQYF.

This clonotype was detected a few times. The chain carries TRBV6-1 and TRBJ1-2; 7 bases are a match to TRBD1. Trimming removed 6 bases from V and 4 bases from J; junction bases left unmatched: 11. CDR1 and CDR2 from the germline V gene are MNHNS and SASEGT. The CDR3 totals 15 residues. This chain's CDR3 is CASRASGGSGYGYTF. CDR3 nucleotides: TGTGCCAGCAGGGCCTCAGGGGGTTCCGGCTATGGCTACACCTTC.

The chain carries TRBV4-2 and TRBJ1-1, with 7 positions matching TRBD1. In germline, CDR1 is LGHNA, CDR2 YNFKEQ. V lost 3 bases, J lost 1 base, and 11 bases stayed unmatched. CDR3 length: 17 residues. The CDR3 DNA reads TGTGCCAGCAGCCAGCTCCCGAGACAGGGTGGGAACACTGAAGCTTTCTTT. Protein product: CASSQLPRQGGNTEAFF.

This clonotype was picked up a small number of times. This sequence joins TRBV7-6 and TRBJ1-4; the D gene is possibly TRBD1 (6 bases). V was cut by 7 bases and J by 3 bases, with 15 bases left in between. This CDR3 is built from 15 residues. CDR1 is SGHVS, CDR2 FNYEAQ, per germline. The CDR3 nucleotides read TGTGCCAGCACACGCCTCGGGGGGCCTAATGAAAAACTGTTTTTT. This sequence encodes CASTRLGGPNEKLFF. Using reference TRBV7-6 and TRBJ1-4 for the parts outside the CDR3, the full variable domain is GAGVSQSPRYKVTKRGQDVALRCDPISGHVSLYWYRQALGQGPEFLTYFNYEAQQDKSGLPNDRFSAERPEGSISTLTIQRTEQRDSAMYRCASTRLGGPNEKLFFGSGTQLSVL.

This clonotype has at least ten counts. J is TRBJ1-5 and V is TRBV7-2; D unclear. CDR1 is SGHTA, CDR2 FQGNSA, per germline. V was trimmed by 5 bases and J by 3 bases, leaving 5 bases between them. CDR3 length: 12 amino acids. CDR3 in amino acids: CASSMDNQPQHF. The CDR3 region has the DNA TGTGCCAGCAGCATGGACAATCAGCCCCAGCATTTT.

This clonotype turned up a few times. The rearrangement joins TRBV6-2 or TRBV6-3 to TRBJ1-2; D unresolved. CDR1 MNHEY and CDR2 SVGEGT come from the germline V gene. V dropped 6 bases and J dropped 2 bases, with 10 bases sitting between them. This CDR3 spans 13 amino acids. Here the CDR3 DNA reads TGTGCCAGCAGGGCAGGAGGAAACTATGGCTACACCTTC. Residues: CASRAGGNYGYTF.

The chain combines TRBV18 with TRBJ2-5, with 7 bases identical to TRBD2. The CDR3 totals 17 residues. V lost 3 bases, J lost 3 bases, and 13 bases stayed unmatched. The germline gives CDR1 KGHSH, CDR2 LQKENI. CDR3 sequence reads: CASSPGTSALGKETQYF. The CDR3 bases are TGTGCCAGCTCACCGGGTACTAGCGCGTTGGGCAAAGAGACCCAGTACTTC.

The chain employs TRBV19 and TRBJ1-2; D remains unclear. The CDR3 length is 15 residues. In germline, CDR1 is LNHDA, CDR2 SQIVND (reference sequence). Trimming cost V 5 bases and J 4 bases, with 17 bases left between them. As DNA, the CDR3 is TGTGCCAGTAGTTTGCGCGGTGATCGTGTCTATGGCTACACCTTC. Translation: CASSLRGDRVYGYTF. Full variable domain (rest looked up from reference TRBV19 and TRBJ1-2): DGGITQSPKYLFRKEGQNVTLSCEQNLNHDAMYWYRQDPGQGLRLIYYSQIVNDFQKGDIAEGYSVSREKKESFPLTVTSAQKNPTAFYLCASSLRGDRVYGYTFGSGTRLTVV.

The V and J genes are TRBV6-8 and TRBJ1-3; no reliable D call. V shed 4 bases and J shed 6 bases, with 19 bases lying between them. CDR3 length: 16 amino acids. From germline, CDR1 is MNHGY and CDR2 SAAAGT. The CDR3 bases are TGTGCCAGCAGTTCCACCTCCGAGGGAAGGGTAAACACCATATATTTT. This gives the protein CASSSTSEGRVNTIYF.

This clonotype was seen a few times. This sequence joins TRBV6-1 and TRBJ1-6; D gene ambiguous. Looked up from germline, CDR1 is MNHNS and CDR2 is SASEGT. V was clipped by 5 bases and J by 0 bases, with 29 bases between them. The CDR3 has 22 residues. The CDR3 coding sequence is TGTGCCAGCAGTTCTTGGGTAGAAGGTGATGAGTCTCTAAGCTCCTATAATTCACCCCTCCACTTT. It encodes CASSSWVEGDESLSSYNSPLHF.

The genes are TRBV20-1 and TRBJ1-1, with unresolved D. The V gene's germline CDR1 is DFQATT and CDR2 SNEGSKA (reference sequence). The V gene lost 1 base and the J gene lost 5 bases, with 11 bases spanning the gap. There are 13 residues in the CDR3. CDR3 DNA sequence: TGCAGTGCTAGAGGGACCGCGGTTACTGAAGCTTTCTTT. The encoded protein is CSARGTAVTEAFF.

This clonotype turned up a few times. The V and J genes are TRBV24-1 and TRBJ2-1; 7 positions match TRBD2. Germline V gene sequence: CDR1 KGHDR, CDR2 SFDVKD. V trimming: 9 bases; J trimming: 5 bases; junction bases outside the gene matches: 12. CDR3 size: 15 residues. CDR3 protein: CATEGLAEKHNEQFF. The CDR3 DNA is TGTGCCACCGAGGGTCTAGCGGAAAAACACAATGAGCAGTTCTTC.

Notes on this clonotype: An end of the junction differs from the germline gene, which may be a read error. The chain couples TRBV6-2 or TRBV6-3 to TRBJ2-5; D perhaps matches TRBD1 (5 bases). Germline V gene lookup returns CDR1 MNHEY and CDR2 SVGEGT. There are 14 residues in the CDR3. CDR3 in amino acids: CASSPGHTQGTQYF. In nucleotides, the CDR3 is TGTGCCAGCAGTCCTGGACATACCCAAGGGACCCAGTACTTC.

The genes are TRBV10-3 and TRBJ2-3; D is perhaps TRBD2 (5 bases). The germline V gene has CDR1 ENHRY and CDR2 SYGVKD. The CDR3 is made up of 16 amino acids. V was pared by 2 bases and J by 0 bases, with 12 bases between. This chain's CDR3 is CAISEPSSGSTDTQYF. CDR3 nucleotide sequence: TGTGCCATCAGTGAGCCGTCCAGCGGCAGCACAGATACGCAGTATTTT.

The chain couples TRBV2 to TRBJ1-1; D remains unclear. The CDR3 is 14 residues long. Deletions cut 6 bases from V and 0 bases from J, with 11 bases between. Germline V gene data show CDR1 as SNHLY and CDR2 as FYNNEI. Here the CDR3 reads CASSERVMNTEAFF. CDR3 nucleotides: TGTGCCAGCAGCGAAAGGGTTATGAACACTGAAGCTTTCTTT.

This clonotype was counted many times. The J gene is TRBJ2-7, the V gene TRBV12-3 or TRBV12-4; D is perhaps TRBD1 or TRBD2 (5 bases each). This CDR3 spans 13 amino acids. V gave up 5 bases and J gave up 7 bases, with 15 bases separating them. In DNA form, the CDR3 reads TGTGCCAGCAGTCTGGGACGGCCTCTGGAGCAGTACTTC. Protein product: CASSLGRPLEQYF.

For this clonotype: Being one base from a much bigger clone, this may be a read error. The chain links TRBV2 to TRBJ1-2, with D maybe TRBD1 (5 bases). The length of the CDR3 is 14 residues. V was pared by 6 bases and J by 4 bases, with 15 bases between. The germline gives CDR1 SNHLY, CDR2 FYNNEI. CDR3 loop: CASSDRDGFYGYTF. In DNA, the CDR3 is TGTGCCAGCAGCGACCGGGACGGCTTCTATGGCTACACCTTC.

The sample holds a few counts of this clonotype. This sequence joins TRBV10-1 and TRBJ2-5; no clear D. Germline V gene lookup returns CDR1 WNHNN and CDR2 SYGVQD (reference sequence). V was clipped by 7 bases and J by 5 bases, with 14 bases between them. This CDR3 has 13 amino acids. The CDR3 sequence is CASTRHFLETQYF. For the CDR3, the DNA is TGCGCCAGCACCCGACACTTTTTGGAGACCCAGTACTTC.

The rearrangement uses TRBV27 and TRBJ1-2; D remains unclear. The germline V and J ends were trimmed by 4 bases and 4 bases, with 16 bases remaining between them. The CDR3 covers 15 residues. The germline CDR1 and CDR2 sequences are MNHEY and SMNVEV (reference sequence). The CDR3 is CASSSSPRGSYGYTF. The CDR3 DNA follows: TGTGCCAGCAGTTCCTCCCCTCGAGGGAGCTATGGCTACACCTTC.

This clonotype was seen only a few times. The chain is built from TRBV2 and TRBJ2-1; unclear D gene. Trimming shortened V by 10 bases and J by 9 bases, and 22 bases separated the two germline ends. This CDR3 comprises 14 residues. Germline-derived CDR1 and CDR2 are SNHLY and FYNNEI. CDR3: CATMVERSSGEQFF. The DNA for the CDR3 is TGTGCCACAATGGTGGAGCGTTCCTCGGGTGAGCAGTTCTTC.

This clonotype turned up a few times. V is TRBV4-2 and J is TRBJ1-4; 7 bases fit TRBD1. V lost 4 bases to trimming and J lost 5 bases; unmatched junction nucleotides: 7. The CDR3 runs 15 residues. Germline V lookup: CDR1 LGHNA, CDR2 YNFKEQ. CDR3 sequence reads: CASSRDWTGNEKLFF. In nucleotides, the CDR3 is TGTGCCAGCAGCCGAGATTGGACAGGAAATGAAAAACTGTTTTTT.

CDR3: CASSPLAGYSYNEQFF. CDR3 nucleotides: TGTGCCAGTAGCCCCCTAGCGGGATACTCCTACAATGAGCAGTTCTTC. The rearrangement uses TRBV19 and TRBJ2-1; TRBD2 aligns across 9 bases. The CDR3 contains 16 residues. The ends lost 6 bases at V and 0 bases at J; junction bases unmatched: 6. In germline, CDR1 is LNHDA, CDR2 SQIVND (reference sequence).

This clonotype has only a few counts. The V gene is TRBV28, the J gene TRBJ1-2, with D perhaps TRBD1 (6 bases). The CDR3 is 13 residues long. V was trimmed by 10 bases and J by 8 bases, leaving 20 bases between them. Germline V CDR1 and CDR2: MDHEN, SYDVKM. The CDR3 nucleotides are TGTGCCATCGACGGCGGGGGCAGGAGAGGCTACACCTTC. Protein product: CAIDGGGRRGYTF.